What follows describes a single T cell receptor beta chain. The sample is drawn from a study of T cells in Graves' hyperthyroidism and ophthalmopathy. Amplified regions were TCR beta CDR3 sequences from RNA transcripts. A set of HTBI primers served as the primers for a first-round RT-PCR of the TCR CDR3. One entry per CDR3 protein, called by TCRdb with MiXCR from the multiplex PCR reads. The table shows roughly 520,000 distinct CDR3 sequences, with 24% occurring only once. For ophthalmopathy patients, the Clinical Activity Score was at least 3 and the NOSPECS grade at least 4; duration was under 3 months. Uncontrolled infection, other autoimmune disease, pregnancy and lactation each barred patients from inclusion. Trimming took off 1 base at V and 6 bases at J, with 12 bases between the two ends. Per germline, CDR1 SGHTA and CDR2 FQGNSA. The CDR3 runs 15 residues.

The V and J genes are TRBV7-2 and TRBJ2-2; the D is unclear. The sequence was obtained from a woman aged 25 to 39 with Graves' ophthalmopathy. Sample: blood. The CDR3 reads CASSLGLSEAGELFF. The CDR3 DNA is TGTGCCAGCAGCTTAGGGCTATCTGAGGCCGGGGAGCTGTTTTTT.